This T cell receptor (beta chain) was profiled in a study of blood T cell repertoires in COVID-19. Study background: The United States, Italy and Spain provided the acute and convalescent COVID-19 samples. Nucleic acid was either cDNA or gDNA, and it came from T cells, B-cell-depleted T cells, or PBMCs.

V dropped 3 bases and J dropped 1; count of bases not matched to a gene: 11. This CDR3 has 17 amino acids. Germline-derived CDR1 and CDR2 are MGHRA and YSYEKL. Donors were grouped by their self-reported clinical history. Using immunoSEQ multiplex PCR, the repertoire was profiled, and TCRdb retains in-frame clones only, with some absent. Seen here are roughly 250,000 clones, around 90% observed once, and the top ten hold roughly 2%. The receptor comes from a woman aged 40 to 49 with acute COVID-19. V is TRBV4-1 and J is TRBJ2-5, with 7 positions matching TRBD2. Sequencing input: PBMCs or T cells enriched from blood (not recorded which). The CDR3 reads CASSQPTGGRGQETQYF. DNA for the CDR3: TGCGCCAGCAGCCAGCCCACCGGCGGGAGAGGCCAAGAGACCCAGTACTTC.